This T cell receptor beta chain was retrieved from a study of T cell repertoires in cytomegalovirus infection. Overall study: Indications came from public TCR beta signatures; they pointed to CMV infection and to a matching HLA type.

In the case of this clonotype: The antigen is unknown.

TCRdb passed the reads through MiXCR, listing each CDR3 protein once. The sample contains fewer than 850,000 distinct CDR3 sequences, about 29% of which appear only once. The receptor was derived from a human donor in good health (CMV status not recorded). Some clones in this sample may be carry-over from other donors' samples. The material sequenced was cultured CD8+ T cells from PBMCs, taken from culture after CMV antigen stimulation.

In DNA, the CDR3 is TGTGCCAGCAGCTTAGGGGTGGGTCGGGAGCCCCAGCATTTT. Residues: CASSLGVGREPQHF. The chain is built from TRBV11-2 and TRBJ1-5; D gene unclear. Per the germline V gene, CDR1 is SGHAT and CDR2 is FQNNGV. The V and J ends lost 1 base and 8 bases respectively, with 12 bases between them. The CDR3 spans 14 residues.